This TCR beta chain was retrieved from a study of cytomegalovirus exposure and HLA in healthy donors. The assay was immunoSEQ multiplex PCR, and TCRdb's table has in-frame clones only and misses some. Found here are about 240,000 clones, approximately 83% of them singletons; the top ten hold around 1.2%. As regards this clone: What it binds is not known.

V was pared by 3 bases and J by 5 bases, with 15 bases of the junction left unmatched. Germline V lookup: CDR1 SGDLS, CDR2 YYNGEE. CDR3 length: 18 amino acids. Study observations and caveats: Testing in vitro showed a few CMV-associated chains specific for CMV antigens.

V usage is TRBV9 and J usage is TRBJ2-3, with 10 nucleotides matching TRBD2. The receptor was derived from a woman between 25 and 40 years old in good health and CMV-seropositive. The source material was PBMCs. The CDR3 nucleotides read TGTGCCAGCAGCGAGGGCCCCGAGGTAGCGGGAGGCAAAGATACGCAGTATTTT. Protein: CASSEGPEVAGGKDTQYF.